Each of the 6 T cell receptor beta chains below was sequenced from the same sample in a study of human T cells and chemical hapten exposure. In TCRdb, the RACE reads were re-called with MiXCR into one record per CDR3 protein. The profile shows 50,000 or so distinct CDR3 sequences, 11% of them singletons. The time point: patch test 1, 2 weeks after DPC sensitization. Treatment indicated: therapeutic diphenylcyclopropenone sensitization with weekly scalp DPC. Extraction of total RNA was performed on unfractionated whole blood. Sequencing was performed on whole blood, taken in connection with sensitization to the hapten diphenylcyclopropenone (DPC). All receptors derive from a woman aged 40 to 49 with alopecia areata. Some clones in this sample may be carry-over from other donors' samples.

J is TRBJ2-5 and V is TRBV29-1, with D possibly being TRBD2 (6 bases). CDR1 is SQVTM, CDR2 ANQGSEA, per germline. The germline V and J ends were trimmed by 4 bases and 0 bases, with 21 bases remaining between them. The length of the CDR3 is 17 residues. The CDR3 protein is CSVVPRMGEANQETQYF. The CDR3 DNA reads TGCAGCGTTGTACCCCGTATGGGGGAGGCGAACCAAGAGACCCAGTACTTC.

Many counts were recorded for this clonotype. This chain joins TRBV28 and TRBJ2-7; maybe TRBD2 (5 bases). The CDR3 is 15 residues long. The germline gives CDR1 MDHEN, CDR2 SYDVKM. V lost 7 bases and J 0 bases, leaving 16 bases between the germline ends. The CDR3 sequence is CASTLSGSSSYEQYF. CDR3 sequence (DNA): TGTGCCAGCACCCTCTCGGGGTCGAGCTCCTACGAGCAGTACTTC.

This clonotype was counted at least ten times. The chain recombines TRBV5-1 with TRBJ2-1; possibly TRBD1 or TRBD2 for D (5 bases each). The germline V gene encodes CDR1 SGHRS and CDR2 YFSETQ. The CDR3 is 13 residues long. Trimming took 3 bases from V and 10 from J, leaving 14 bases between them. The chain's CDR3 is CASSSPRGREQFF. Written as DNA, the CDR3 is TGCGCCAGCAGCTCTCCGAGGGGTAGGGAGCAGTTCTTC.

This clonotype occurred a few times. The CDR3 DNA sequence: TGTGCCAGCAGCTTCCGTAGCGGGAGGGCGGGCGAGCAGTACTTC. It encodes CASSFRSGRAGEQYF. The rearrangement joins TRBV11-2 to TRBJ2-7; TRBD2 agrees at 11 bases. Germline loops: CDR1 SGHAT, CDR2 FQNNGV. The trim removed 3 bases at V and 6 bases at J, leaving 7 bases unmatched. The CDR3 runs to 15 residues.

This clonotype was counted a few times. The rearrangement links TRBV28 to TRBJ2-2; no reliable D call. The CDR3 has 13 amino acids. The germline V gene encodes CDR1 MDHEN and CDR2 SYDVKM. V was clipped by 6 bases and J by 5 bases, with 10 bases between them. The CDR3 spells CASRNSLTGELFF. The CDR3 DNA sequence: TGTGCCAGCAGAAATTCCCTGACCGGGGAGCTGTTTTTT.

This clonotype was counted only a few times. This chain connects TRBV18 to TRBJ1-4; D call uncertain. Germline V gives CDR1 KGHSH, CDR2 LQKENI. The CDR3 spans 16 residues. V was clipped by 4 bases and J by 5 bases, with 17 bases between them. CDR3 DNA sequence: TGTGCCAGCTCACGATCGGGAGAACAGTTAAATGAAAAACTGTTTTTT. Protein: CASSRSGEQLNEKLFF.